This T cell receptor (beta chain) is drawn from a study of T cell repertoires in cytomegalovirus infection. Study context: Well-studied HLA-B-restricted epitopes and recently identified HLA-C-restricted epitopes of CMV were both used in the study. CMV infection plus the matching HLA type was flagged by public TCR beta signatures.

The CDR3 contains 12 residues. Germline V gene data show CDR1 as SGHTA and CDR2 as FQGNSA. Trimming stripped 2 bases from V and 10 bases from J, with 9 bases between. Study conclusions and caveats: HLA-C-restricted CMV-specific TCR beta clonotypes prevailed in the ex vivo response. There were carriers of CMV plus the relevant HLA, and cumulative public TCR beta family frequency identified them.

This clonotype was detected many times. Antigen: not known. TCRdb re-called the reads through MiXCR, storing one row per CDR3 protein. The sample carries under 300,000 distinct CDR3 sequences, around 20% recorded once. The specimen was cultured PBMCs, collected from culture after CMV antigen stimulation. The TCR comes from a human donor in good health (CMV status not recorded). Some clones in this sample may be carry-over from other donors' samples. V and J are TRBV7-2 and TRBJ2-1, with TRBD2 as a possible D gene (5 bases). The CDR3 DNA reads as TGTGCCAGCAGCTTAATCGGGAAGGAGCAGTTCTTC. Translation gives CASSLIGKEQFF.